This record covers a single T cell receptor (beta chain). What it recognizes is unknown. This entry belongs to a study of T cells in Graves' hyperthyroidism and ophthalmopathy. Findings of the study overall: Blood shared most expanded thyroid clonotypes above 0.001.

TCR beta CDR3 regions were amplified from RNA. The HTBI primer set served for first-round RT-PCR of the TCR CDR3. Each CDR3 protein gets one entry after TCRdb re-called the multiplex PCR reads with MiXCR. The sample records about 510,000 distinct CDR3 sequences, 46% being singletons. The receptor was derived from an adult woman with Graves' disease, either hyperthyroidism or ophthalmopathy (not recorded which). The sequencing sample was made of peripheral blood or thyroid tissue (not recorded which).

The CDR3 sequence is CASSLVGTSDTGELFF. CDR3 sequence (DNA): TGCGCCAGCAGCTTGGTAGGGACGAGCGACACCGGGGAGCTGTTTTTT. This chain uses TRBV5-1 with TRBJ2-2; either TRBD1 or TRBD2 may fit D (5 bases each). Germline V CDR1 and CDR2: SGHRS, YFSETQ. The V end lost 0 bases, the J end lost 3 bases, and 12 bases lay between the germline ends. The CDR3 contains 16 residues.